This T cell receptor beta chain was obtained from a study of OX40 agonist ivuxolimab in advanced cancers. The wider study: Patients got intravenous ivuxolimab at 0.01 to 10 mg/kg every 2 weeks. Partial response was recorded in three patients: one hepatocellular carcinoma and two cutaneous melanoma cases. General study findings and limits: Clonal expansion among partial responders at 0.1-3.0 mg/kg ranked near the lowest.

Repertoires were generated with immunoSEQ multiplex PCR, while TCRdb's copy carries only in-frame clones and drops some. The sample carries 39,000 or so clones, around nine tenths recorded once. Concerning this clone: Its specificity is not known.

Baseline, cycle 4 day 1, and cycle 7 day 1 were the blood sampling points. CDR3 length equals 18 residues. In germline, CDR1 is SGDLS, CDR2 YYNGEE. With V trimmed by 4 bases and J by 4 bases, 16 bases remained unmatched. The material was CD4+ or CD8+ T cells sorted from blood, obtained in a trial of the OX40 agonist ivuxolimab. The receptor was isolated from an adult with an advanced solid tumor such as melanoma, head and neck, liver or kidney cancer. This chain uses TRBV9 with TRBJ1-1; the match to TRBD1 covers 10 bases. This CDR3 reads CASSPMHPTGGSSTEAFF. In nucleotides, the CDR3 is TGTGCCAGCAGCCCTATGCATCCGACAGGGGGCAGTAGCACTGAAGCTTTCTTT.